The 21 T cell receptor beta chains presented below share a single source sample, sequenced in a study of T cell changes during pregnancy in multiple sclerosis. Only in-frame clones appear in the TCRdb table, and some are missing; sequencing was by immunoSEQ multiplex PCR. The sample includes 40,000 to 45,000 clones, 80% to 90% of them seen just once. The sample in question was CD4+ T cells from peripheral blood mononuclear cells, obtained in the first trimester of pregnancy. These receptors all come from a female donor with multiple sclerosis, enrolled in a pregnancy study.

A single count supports this clone. The chain carries TRBV19 and TRBJ1-2, with 10 bases matching TRBD1. This CDR3 region has 16 residues. The germline V gene has CDR1 LNHDA and CDR2 SQIVND (reference sequence). Trimming took 10 bases from V and 5 from J; bases not matched to a gene: 16. CDR3 protein: CATKSLLDRGRYGYTF. The CDR3 DNA reads TGTGCCACCAAGAGCTTGCTCGACAGGGGGCGATATGGCTACACCTTC.

The chain carries TRBV10-2 and TRBJ2-5, with 7 bases aligning to TRBD2. Per germline, CDR1 WSHSY and CDR2 SAAADI. V was clipped by 4 bases and J by 5 bases; unmatched bases: 7. The CDR3 totals 14 residues. CDR3 protein: CASSGWGGRETQYF. The DNA for the CDR3 is TGCGCCAGCAGTGGGTGGGGGGGGAGGGAGACCCAGTACTTC.

The V and J genes are TRBV9 and TRBJ2-2; 8 bases fit TRBD1. V dropped 4 bases and J dropped 4; count of bases not matched to a gene: 12. The CDR3 is 17 amino acids. CDR1 and CDR2 from the germline V gene are SGDLS and YYNGEE. The CDR3 sequence: CASSFGGQGAGTGELFF. CDR3 DNA sequence: TGTGCCAGCAGCTTCGGTGGGCAGGGGGCTGGCACCGGGGAGCTGTTTTTT.

This rearrangement joins TRBV5-1 to TRBJ2-2; TRBD1 aligns across 7 bases. Germline CDR1 is SGHRS and CDR2 is YFSETQ. CDR3 size: 13 residues. J was trimmed by 10 bases and V by 3 bases; bases with no gene match: 6. The CDR3 protein is CASSSRDSSELFF. CDR3 in DNA: TGCGCCAGCAGCTCCCGGGACAGCTCGGAGCTGTTTTTT.

The chain couples TRBV10-1 to TRBJ2-7; D might be TRBD2 (6 bases). Germline V gives CDR1 WNHNN, CDR2 SYGVQD (reference sequence). CDR3 size: 13 residues. V lost 4 bases to trimming and J lost 3 bases, with 10 bases between them. In DNA, the CDR3 is TGCGCCAGCAGTGGCGGGGAGTACTACGAGCAGTACTTC. Its translation is CASSGGEYYEQYF.

The chain joins TRBV7-2 to TRBJ2-7; TRBD2 agrees at 10 bases. The CDR3 is made up of 14 amino acids. Germline loops: CDR1 SGHTA, CDR2 FQGNSA. V trimming: 4 bases; J trimming: 7 bases; junction bases outside the gene matches: 7. The CDR3 bases are TGTGCCAGCAGCTCCGGACTAGCGGTAAGAGAGCAGTACTTC. Its translation is CASSSGLAVREQYF. The full variable domain, its missing parts supplied by reference TRBV7-2 and TRBJ2-7, is GAGVSQSPSNKVTEKGKDVELRCDPISGHTALYWYRQSLGQGLEFLIYFQGNSAPDKSGLPSDRFSAERTGGSVSTLTIQRTQQEDSAVYLCASSSGLAVREQYFGPGTRLTVT.

In this sample, this clone turned up once. The CDR3 reads CASSLLLAGGSSYEQYF. CDR3 nucleotides: TGTGCCAGCAGCTTGTTACTAGCGGGAGGGAGCTCCTACGAGCAGTACTTC. This sequence joins TRBV5-6 and TRBJ2-7, with TRBD2 identical over 13 bases. Trimming cost V 1 base and J 0 bases; bases outside gene matches: 4. Germline V CDR1 and CDR2: SGHDT, YYEEEE. The length of the CDR3 is 17 residues.

The CDR3 DNA follows: TGTGCCAGTACGGCGGGAGAAACCTACAATGAGCAGTTCTTC. Amino acid sequence: CASTAGETYNEQFF. This chain uses TRBV19 with TRBJ2-1, with TRBD2 matching 7 bases. The CDR3 runs to 14 residues. The V gene's germline CDR1 is LNHDA and CDR2 SQIVND (reference sequence). With V trimmed by 7 bases and J by 2 bases, 5 bases remained unmatched. The complete variable domain, with remaining parts taken from reference TRBV19 and TRBJ2-1, reads DGGITQSPKYLFRKEGQNVTLSCEQNLNHDAMYWYRQDPGQGLRLIYYSQIVNDFQKGDIAEGYSVSREKKESFPLTVTSAQKNPTAFYLCASTAGETYNEQFFGPGTRLTVL.

V is TRBV6-5 and J is TRBJ2-1, with 8 bases aligning to TRBD2. The CDR3 runs to 15 residues. V dropped 6 bases and J dropped 9; count of bases not matched to a gene: 13. The V gene's germline CDR1 is MNHEY and CDR2 SVGAGI. DNA for the CDR3: TGTGCCAGCAGCCAGCGGCTGGGACTAGTGGTTGAGCAGTTCTTC. It translates to CASSQRLGLVVEQFF.

The chain combines TRBV27 with TRBJ1-4; perhaps TRBD1 as D (5 bases). In germline, CDR1 is MNHEY, CDR2 SMNVEV (reference sequence). The ends were cut back, 5 bases at V and 3 bases at J, with 16 bases in the middle. The CDR3 is 16 amino acids. The CDR3 reads CASSPSSGGSNEKLFF. The CDR3 DNA is TGTGCCAGCAGTCCATCTTCCGGGGGTTCTAATGAAAAACTGTTTTTT.

The chain has TRBV27 and TRBJ1-2; the D is unclear. This CDR3 spans 13 amino acids. Germline V CDR1 and CDR2: MNHEY, SMNVEV (reference sequence). Trimming stripped 5 bases from V and 6 bases from J, with 13 bases between. The CDR3 loop is CASSPRLTHGYTF. The CDR3 nucleotides are TGTGCCAGCAGTCCCAGACTGACGCATGGCTACACCTTC.

V usage is TRBV28 and J usage is TRBJ2-1; TRBD2 agrees at 9 bases. The CDR3 loop spans 15 amino acids. From germline, CDR1 is MDHEN and CDR2 SYDVKM. Trimming removed 2 bases from V and 4 bases from J; junction bases left unmatched: 3. The CDR3 region is CASSLAGGHYNEQFF. In DNA, the CDR3 is TGTGCCAGCAGTTTAGCGGGAGGGCATTACAATGAGCAGTTCTTC.

Only a few counts were recorded for this clone. V usage is TRBV11-2 and J usage is TRBJ1-1; TRBD1 might be the D (5 bases). Germline CDR1 SGHAT, CDR2 FQNNGV. This CDR3 is built from 14 residues. V was pared by 1 base and J by 1 base, with 7 bases between. CDR3 sequence: CASSLAQENTEAFF. The CDR3 DNA reads as TGTGCCAGCAGCTTAGCACAGGAGAACACTGAAGCTTTCTTT.

CDR3 nucleotides: TGTGCCAGCAGCCTTGCGACAGGTTGGTCGTATGGCTACACCTTC. Its translation: CASSLATGWSYGYTF. The J gene is TRBJ1-2, the V gene TRBV28; TRBD1 is a possible D gene (6 bases). V was pared by 6 bases and J by 5 bases, with 19 bases between. CDR3 length: 15 residues. Germline V CDR1 and CDR2: MDHEN, SYDVKM.

The rearrangement links TRBV28 to TRBJ1-5; TRBD1 agrees at 7 bases. V lost 9 bases, J lost 5 bases, and 10 bases stayed unmatched. Germline values: CDR1 MDHEN, CDR2 SYDVKM. This CDR3 comprises 14 residues. CDR3 sequence: CASWGDRQYQPQHF. Here the CDR3 DNA reads TGTGCCAGTTGGGGGGACAGACAATATCAGCCCCAGCATTTT.

The chain combines TRBV6-5 with TRBJ2-7, with a weak D call TRBD2 (5 bases). Per germline, CDR1 MNHEY and CDR2 SVGAGI. V was clipped by 8 bases and J by 0 bases, with 11 bases between them. The CDR3 runs 13 residues. The CDR3 nucleotides are TGTGCCAGCCCGCCGGGGAGCTCCTACGAGCAGTACTTC. Amino acids: CASPPGSSYEQYF.

V gene TRBV4-2 combines with J gene TRBJ1-2; 8 bases are a match to TRBD1. CDR3 size: 14 residues. V gave up 8 bases and J gave up 4 bases; unmatched junction bases: 9. Germline V lookup: CDR1 LGHNA, CDR2 YNFKEQ. The CDR3 here is CASSTGQGGYGYTF. Here the CDR3 DNA reads TGTGCCAGCTCTACCGGACAGGGAGGCTATGGCTACACCTTC.

The chain has TRBV5-1 and TRBJ2-5; D possibly corresponds to TRBD1 (6 bases). The V end lost 4 bases, the J end lost 1 base, and 11 bases lay between the germline ends. This CDR3 has 14 residues. The germline gives CDR1 SGHRS, CDR2 YFSETQ. The CDR3 coding sequence is TGCGCCAGCAGCCCGGGACACCTCCAAGAGACCCAGTACTTC. Amino acids: CASSPGHLQETQYF.

Of note for this clone: Compared with germline, one end of the junction differs, possibly owing to a read error. The rearrangement uses TRBV28 and TRBJ2-7; 8 nucleotides align to TRBD2. The CDR3 runs 15 residues. Germline V gives CDR1 MDHEN, CDR2 SYDVKM. The DNA for the CDR3 is TGTGCCAGCAATTTAATGGGACTAGGGACCTACGAGCAGTACTTC. Its protein product is CASNLMGLGTYEQYF.

The V gene is TRBV4-1, the J gene TRBJ2-6, with D possibly matching TRBD2 (5 bases). The CDR3 has 17 amino acids. The V gene lost 2 bases and the J gene lost 0 bases, with 11 bases spanning the gap. Germline CDR1 MGHRA, CDR2 YSYEKL. The CDR3 loop is CASSQYKDFSGANVLTF. In DNA, the CDR3 is TGCGCCAGCAGCCAATACAAGGACTTCTCTGGGGCCAACGTCCTGACTTTC.

The chain recombines TRBV2 with TRBJ2-7; TRBD1 might be the D (6 bases). This CDR3 contains 12 residues. Trimming removed 6 bases from V and 5 bases from J, with 11 bases in between. Germline CDR1 and CDR2: SNHLY and FYNNEI. The CDR3 spells CASRPQGHEQYF. CDR3 nucleotides: TGTGCCAGCAGACCACAGGGTCACGAGCAGTACTTC. Full variable domain (remainder filled in from reference TRBV2 and TRBJ2-7): EPEVTQTPSHQVTQMGQEVILRCVPISNHLYFYWYRQILGQKVEFLVSFYNNEISEKSEIFDDQFSVERPDGSNFTLKIRSTKLEDSAMYFCASRPQGHEQYFGPGTRLTVT.